This T cell receptor beta chain originates from a study of blood T cell repertoires in COVID-19. The table came from immunoSEQ multiplex PCR; TCRdb's copy has only in-frame clones and leaves some out. The sample includes hundreds of thousands of clones, about 93% of them seen just once. This CDR3 region has 13 residues. With 4 bases removed from V and 1 base from J, the gap between germline ends came to 6 bases. Germline V gene data show CDR1 as MGHRA and CDR2 as YSYEKL. This chain uses TRBV4-1 with TRBJ2-3, with a weak D call TRBD2 (5 bases). This sequence originates from a woman aged 18 to 35 who had recovered from COVID-19. The sample was PBMCs or T cells enriched from blood (not recorded which). CDR3 protein: CASSLEGTDTQYF. The CDR3 DNA follows: TGCGCCAGCAGCCTGGAGGGCACAGATACGCAGTATTTT.